This T cell receptor beta chain appears in the sequencing data of a study of T cell changes during pregnancy in multiple sclerosis. The method was immunoSEQ multiplex PCR; TCRdb's version includes in-frame clones alone and lacks a portion of them. Of some 40,000 clones listed, about 91% are singletons. The CDR3 consists of 15 residues. J was trimmed by 4 bases and V by 11 bases; bases with no gene match: 12. From germline, CDR1 is MNHNS and CDR2 SASEGT. The source material was CD4+ T cells from peripheral blood mononuclear cells, sampled in the third trimester of pregnancy. The source of this sequence is a female donor in good health, enrolled as a control in a pregnancy study. The chain carries TRBV6-1 and TRBJ2-2; 8 bases align to TRBD1. The CDR3 protein is CAGKISQGATGELFF. CDR3 DNA sequence: TGTGCCGGAAAAATCTCGCAGGGGGCCACCGGGGAGCTGTTTTTT.